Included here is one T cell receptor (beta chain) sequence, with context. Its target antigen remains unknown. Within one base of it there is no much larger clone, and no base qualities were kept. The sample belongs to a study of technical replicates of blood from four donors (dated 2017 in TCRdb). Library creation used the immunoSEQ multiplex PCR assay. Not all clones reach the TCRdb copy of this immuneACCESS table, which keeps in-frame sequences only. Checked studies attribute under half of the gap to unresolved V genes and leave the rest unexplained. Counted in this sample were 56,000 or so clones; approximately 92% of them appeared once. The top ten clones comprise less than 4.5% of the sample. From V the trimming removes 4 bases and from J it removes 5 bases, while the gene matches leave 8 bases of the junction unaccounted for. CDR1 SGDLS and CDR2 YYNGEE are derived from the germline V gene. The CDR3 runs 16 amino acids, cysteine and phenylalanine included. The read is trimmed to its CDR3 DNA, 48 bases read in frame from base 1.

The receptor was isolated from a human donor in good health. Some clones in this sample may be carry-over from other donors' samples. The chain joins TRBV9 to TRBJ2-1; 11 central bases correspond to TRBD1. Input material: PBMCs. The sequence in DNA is TGTGCCAGCAGCCCCAAGGACAGGGGGCGCGACAATGAGCAGTTCTTC. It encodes CASSPKDRGRDNEQFF.